This T cell receptor beta chain was identified during a study of T cells in Graves' hyperthyroidism and ophthalmopathy. The CDR3 regions of TCR beta were amplified from RNA transcripts. A set of HTBI primers served as the primers for a first-round RT-PCR of the TCR CDR3. TCRdb processed the multiplex PCR reads anew with MiXCR; each CDR3 protein has one entry. In the table there are roughly 530,000 distinct CDR3 sequences, roughly a sixth of which are singletons. The study based diagnoses on clinical symptoms, serum thyroxine and TRAb, thyroid ultrasound and orbital computed tomography. Out of over 9 ml of fresh peripheral blood came the PBMCs. This clonotype originated in a woman under 30 with Graves' ophthalmopathy. Source material: blood.

This CDR3 reads CASSSFGSSYEQYF. The CDR3 DNA is TGTGCCAGCAGCTCTTTCGGTTCCTCCTACGAGCAGTACTTC. The chain links TRBV7-8 to TRBJ2-7; unclear D gene. The V gene lost 4 bases and the J gene lost 0 bases, with 10 bases spanning the gap. Looked up from germline, CDR1 is SGHVS and CDR2 is FQNEAQ. There are 14 residues in the CDR3.